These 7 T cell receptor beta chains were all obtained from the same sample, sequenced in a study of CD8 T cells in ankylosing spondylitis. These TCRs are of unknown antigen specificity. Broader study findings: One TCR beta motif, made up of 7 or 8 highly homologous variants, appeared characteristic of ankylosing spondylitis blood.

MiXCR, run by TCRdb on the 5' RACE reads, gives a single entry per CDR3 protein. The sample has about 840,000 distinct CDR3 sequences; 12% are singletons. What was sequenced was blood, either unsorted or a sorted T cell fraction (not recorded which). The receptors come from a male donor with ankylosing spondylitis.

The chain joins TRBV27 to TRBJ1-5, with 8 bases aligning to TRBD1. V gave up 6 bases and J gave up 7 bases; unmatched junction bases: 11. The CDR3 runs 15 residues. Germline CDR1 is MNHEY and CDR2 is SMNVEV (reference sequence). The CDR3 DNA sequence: TGTGCCAGCAGCCTGAATCCAGGGGGCGGCCAGCCCCAGCATTTT. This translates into CASSLNPGGGQPQHF.

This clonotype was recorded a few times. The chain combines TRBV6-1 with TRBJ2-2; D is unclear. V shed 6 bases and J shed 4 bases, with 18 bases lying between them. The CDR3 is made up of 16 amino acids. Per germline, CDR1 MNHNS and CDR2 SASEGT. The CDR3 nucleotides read TGTGCCAGCAGCCCTATCTTGAGAGTGAGCACCGGGGAGCTGTTTTTT. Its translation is CASSPILRVSTGELFF.

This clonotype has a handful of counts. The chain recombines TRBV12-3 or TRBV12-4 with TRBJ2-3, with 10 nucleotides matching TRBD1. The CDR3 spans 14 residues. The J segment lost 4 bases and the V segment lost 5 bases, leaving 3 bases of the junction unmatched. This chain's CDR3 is CASSRQGAPDTQYF. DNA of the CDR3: TGTGCCAGCAGTCGACAGGGGGCCCCAGATACGCAGTATTTT.

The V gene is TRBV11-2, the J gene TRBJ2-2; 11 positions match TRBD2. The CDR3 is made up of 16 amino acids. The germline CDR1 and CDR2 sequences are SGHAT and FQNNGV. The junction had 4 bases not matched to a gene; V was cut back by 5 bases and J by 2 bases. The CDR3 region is CASSPGLAANTGELFF. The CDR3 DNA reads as TGTGCCAGCAGCCCGGGACTAGCGGCAAACACCGGGGAGCTGTTTTTT.

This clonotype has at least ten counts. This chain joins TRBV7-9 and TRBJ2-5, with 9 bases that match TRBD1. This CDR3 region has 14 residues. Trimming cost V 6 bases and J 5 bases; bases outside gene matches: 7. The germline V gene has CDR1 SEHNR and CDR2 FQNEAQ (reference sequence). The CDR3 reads CASSSWTGEETQYF. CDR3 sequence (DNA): TGTGCCAGCAGTTCCTGGACAGGGGAGGAGACCCAGTACTTC.

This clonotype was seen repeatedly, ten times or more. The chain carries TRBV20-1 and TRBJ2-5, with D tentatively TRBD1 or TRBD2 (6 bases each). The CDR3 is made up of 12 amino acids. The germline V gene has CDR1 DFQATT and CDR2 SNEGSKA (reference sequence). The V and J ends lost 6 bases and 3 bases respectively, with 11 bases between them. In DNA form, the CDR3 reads TGCAGTGCGACGAGGGGGGAAGAGACCCAGTACTTC. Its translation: CSATRGEETQYF.

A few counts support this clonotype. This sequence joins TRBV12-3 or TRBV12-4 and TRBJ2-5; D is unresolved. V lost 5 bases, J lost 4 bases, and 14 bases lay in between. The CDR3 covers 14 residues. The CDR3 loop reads CASSKGPLRETQYF. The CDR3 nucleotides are TGTGCCAGCAGTAAAGGACCTTTAAGAGAGACCCAGTACTTC.